One and the same sample provided the 11 T cell receptor beta chains below, sequenced in a study of control samples from healthy donors and cancer patients. The repertoire was sequenced with immunoSEQ multiplex PCR; TCRdb's copy has only in-frame clones and lacks some. This sample has 65,000 to 85,000 clones, with about 90% found just once. Sequencing was performed on PBMCs. The receptors shown here come from a woman aged 45-65 years with head and neck cancer.

V usage is TRBV29-1 and J usage is TRBJ1-2; 7 bases agree with TRBD1. The V gene's germline CDR1 is SQVTM and CDR2 ANQGSEA. The CDR3 extends over 14 amino acids. V dropped 6 bases and J dropped 2; count of bases not matched to a gene: 9. CDR3 in amino acids: CSVARTTGNYGYTF. For the CDR3, the DNA is TGCAGCGTCGCCCGCACGACAGGGAACTATGGCTACACCTTC.

The rearrangement uses TRBV18 and TRBJ1-2; 11 nucleotides match TRBD1. Trimming at V came to 3 bases and at J to 8 bases, leaving 11 bases not matched to a gene. CDR1 is KGHSH and CDR2 is LQKENI in the germline V gene. This CDR3 has 16 amino acids. The CDR3 DNA sequence: TGTGCCAGCTCACCGGGACAGGGGGAAGCGGTTGAGGGCTACACCTTC. This sequence encodes CASSPGQGEAVEGYTF.

The chain is built from TRBV7-7 and TRBJ1-3; 9 positions agree with TRBD1. This CDR3 contains 16 residues. CDR1 and CDR2 from the germline V gene are SSHAT and FNYEAQ (reference sequence). Losses at the gene ends were 5 bases for V and 0 bases for J; bases not matched to a gene: 5. The CDR3, as DNA: TGTGCCAGCAGCCCTCCGGGACAGGGCTCTGGAAACACCATATATTTT. It encodes CASSPPGQGSGNTIYF.

The rearrangement links TRBV9 to TRBJ2-7; D may be TRBD2 (7 bases). V was shortened by 0 bases and J by 0 bases, with 13 bases between the two germline ends. Per germline, CDR1 SGDLS and CDR2 YYNGEE. CDR3 length equals 16 residues. In DNA form, the CDR3 reads TGTGCCAGCAGCGTAGGCGGGGGCCGTAGCTCCTACGAGCAGTACTTC. Its protein is CASSVGGGRSSYEQYF. Variable domain in full (rest from reference TRBV9 and TRBJ2-7): DSGVTQTPKHLITATGQRVTLRCSPRSGDLSVYWYQQSLDQGLQFLIQYYNGEERAKGNILERFSAQQFPDLHSELNLSSLELGDSALYFCASSVGGGRSSYEQYFGPGTRLTVT.

The chain employs TRBV27 and TRBJ1-6; 9 nucleotides line up with TRBD1. J lost 5 bases, V lost 6 bases, and 5 bases had no gene match. CDR3 length: 15 residues. Germline CDR1 and CDR2: MNHEY and SMNVEV (reference sequence). This chain's CDR3 is CASRTGGADNSPLHF. Here the CDR3 DNA reads TGTGCCAGCAGAACAGGGGGCGCGGATAATTCACCCCTCCACTTT.

The V call is TRBV29-1, the J call TRBJ2-5; D tentatively reads TRBD1 or TRBD2 (6 bases each). The CDR3 contains 15 residues. Trimming took off 1 base at V and 5 bases at J, with 17 bases between the two ends. Germline assignment: CDR1 SQVTM and CDR2 ANQGSEA. CDR3 region: CSVEALRGDRETQYF. The CDR3 DNA follows: TGCAGCGTTGAAGCATTAAGGGGGGATCGGGAGACCCAGTACTTC.

This clone has a single count. The rearrangement links TRBV19 to TRBJ1-1, with D unclear. Germline loops: CDR1 LNHDA, CDR2 SQIVND (reference sequence). V was pared by 3 bases and J by 4 bases, with 6 bases between. The CDR3 is 12 residues long. The CDR3 loop reads CASSIEGTEAFF. CDR3 nucleotide sequence: TGTGCCAGTAGTATCGAGGGCACTGAAGCTTTCTTT.

This clone has more than one count but fewer than ten. The gene calls are TRBV2 and TRBJ1-6; 10 bases map to TRBD1. CDR1 SNHLY and CDR2 FYNNEI come from the germline V gene. J gave up 5 bases and V 4 bases, and 8 bases lay outside the gene matches. CDR3 length: 17 residues. CDR3 nucleotides: TGTGCCAGCAGTGGACAGGGGGCTCTCCAAAATAATTCACCCCTCCACTTT. It codes for CASSGQGALQNNSPLHF.

The rearrangement links TRBV3-1 (or the pseudogene TRBV3-2) to TRBJ2-1, with 8 bases matching TRBD1. V lost 1 base, J lost 5 bases, and 10 bases stayed unmatched. The CDR3 contains 17 residues. The germline gives CDR1 LGHDT, CDR2 YNNKEL (reference sequence). The CDR3: CASSQGGPGGGHNEQFF. The CDR3 DNA follows: TGTGCCAGCAGCCAAGGAGGCCCAGGGGGCGGTCACAATGAGCAGTTCTTC.

V and J are TRBV5-6 and TRBJ2-1; a weak D match, TRBD1 (6 bases). CDR3 size: 11 residues. In germline, CDR1 is SGHDT, CDR2 YYEEEE. The ends were cut back, 0 bases at V and 11 bases at J, with 6 bases in the middle. Here the CDR3 DNA reads TGTGCCAGCAGCTTGGGGGGGCAGCAGTTCTTC. Protein product: CASSLGGQQFF.

This chain uses TRBV4-1 with TRBJ2-2; D possibly corresponds to TRBD2 (5 bases). Germline V gene sequence: CDR1 MGHRA, CDR2 YSYEKL. The V end lost 0 bases, the J end lost 7 bases, and 15 bases lay between the germline ends. This CDR3 region has 16 residues. The CDR3 nucleotides are TGCGCCAGCAGCCAAGAGGGCAGGCCAGCGGACGGGGAGCTGTTTTTT. Translation gives CASSQEGRPADGELFF.